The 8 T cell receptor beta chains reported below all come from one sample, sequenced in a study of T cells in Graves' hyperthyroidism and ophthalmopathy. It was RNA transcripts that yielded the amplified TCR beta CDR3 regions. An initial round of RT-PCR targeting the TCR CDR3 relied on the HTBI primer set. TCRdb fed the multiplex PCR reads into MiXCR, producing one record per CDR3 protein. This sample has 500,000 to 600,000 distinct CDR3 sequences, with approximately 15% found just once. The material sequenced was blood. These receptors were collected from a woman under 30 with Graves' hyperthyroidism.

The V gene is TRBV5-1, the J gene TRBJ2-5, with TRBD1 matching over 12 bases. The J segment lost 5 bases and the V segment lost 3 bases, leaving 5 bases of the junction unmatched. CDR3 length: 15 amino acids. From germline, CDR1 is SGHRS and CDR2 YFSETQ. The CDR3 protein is CASSWGTGGVETQYF. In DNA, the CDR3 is TGCGCCAGCAGCTGGGGGACAGGGGGCGTGGAGACCCAGTACTTC.

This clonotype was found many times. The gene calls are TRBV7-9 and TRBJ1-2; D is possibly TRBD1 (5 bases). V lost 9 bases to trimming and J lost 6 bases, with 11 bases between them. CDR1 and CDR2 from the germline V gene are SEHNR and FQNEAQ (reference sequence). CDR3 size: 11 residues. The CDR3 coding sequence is TGTGCCAGTGGGGCAGGGAATGGCTACACCTTC. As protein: CASGAGNGYTF.

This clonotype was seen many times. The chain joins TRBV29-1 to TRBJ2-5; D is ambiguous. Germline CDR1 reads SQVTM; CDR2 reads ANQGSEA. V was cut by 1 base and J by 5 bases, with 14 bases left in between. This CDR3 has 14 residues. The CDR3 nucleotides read TGCAGCGTTGAAGTGGGTTCTTCCGGGGAGACCCAGTACTTC. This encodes CSVEVGSSGETQYF. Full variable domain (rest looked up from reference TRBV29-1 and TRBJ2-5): SAVISQKPSRDICQRGTSLTIQCQVDSQVTMMFWYRQQPGQSLTLIATANQGSEATYESGFVIDKFPISRPNLTFSTLTVSNMSPEDSSIYLCSVEVGSSGETQYFGPGTRLLVL.

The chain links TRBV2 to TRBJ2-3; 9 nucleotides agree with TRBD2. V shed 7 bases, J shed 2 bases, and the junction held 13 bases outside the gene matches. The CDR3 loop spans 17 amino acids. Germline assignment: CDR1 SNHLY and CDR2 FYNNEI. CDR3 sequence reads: CASIKRGDRVITDTQYF. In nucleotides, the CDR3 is TGTGCCAGCATAAAGCGGGGGGACCGTGTTATCACAGATACGCAGTATTTT.

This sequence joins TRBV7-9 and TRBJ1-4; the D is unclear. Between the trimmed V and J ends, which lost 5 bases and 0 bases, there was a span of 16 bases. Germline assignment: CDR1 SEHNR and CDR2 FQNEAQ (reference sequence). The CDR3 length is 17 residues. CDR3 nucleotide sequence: TGTGCCAGCAGCATTGTCGAGTTGATGCCAACTAATGAAAAACTGTTTTTT. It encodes CASSIVELMPTNEKLFF.

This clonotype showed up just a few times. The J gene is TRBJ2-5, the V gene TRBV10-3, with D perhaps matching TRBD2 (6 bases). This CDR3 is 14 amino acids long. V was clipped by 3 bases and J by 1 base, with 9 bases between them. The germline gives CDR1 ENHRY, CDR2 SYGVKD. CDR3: CAISDLASQETQYF. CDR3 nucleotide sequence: TGTGCCATCAGTGACCTAGCGTCCCAAGAGACCCAGTACTTC.

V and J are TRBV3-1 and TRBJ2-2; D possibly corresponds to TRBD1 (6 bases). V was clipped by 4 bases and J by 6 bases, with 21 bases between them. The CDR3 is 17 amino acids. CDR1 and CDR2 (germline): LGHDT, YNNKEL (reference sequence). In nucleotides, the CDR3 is TGTGCCAGCAGCCGAATACTGATGAGGGGGTCCCCCGGGGAGCTGTTTTTT. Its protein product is CASSRILMRGSPGELFF. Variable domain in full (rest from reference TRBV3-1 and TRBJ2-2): DTAVSQTPKYLVTQMGNDKSIKCEQNLGHDTMYWYKQDSKKFLKIMFSYNNKELIINETVPNRFSPKSPDKAHLNLHINSLELGDSAVYFCASSRILMRGSPGELFFGEGSRLTVL.

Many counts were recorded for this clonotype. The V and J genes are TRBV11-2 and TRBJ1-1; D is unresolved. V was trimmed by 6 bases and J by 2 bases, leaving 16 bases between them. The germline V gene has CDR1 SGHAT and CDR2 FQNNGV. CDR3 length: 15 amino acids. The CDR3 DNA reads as TGTGCCAGCAGTCAGAATAGGTCTTTAAACACTGAAGCTTTCTTT. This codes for CASSQNRSLNTEAFF. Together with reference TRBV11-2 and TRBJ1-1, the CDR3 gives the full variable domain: EAGVAQSPRYKIIEKRQSVAFWCNPISGHATLYWYQQILGQGPKLLIQFQNNGVVDDSQLPKDRFSAERLKGVDSTLKIQPAKLEDSAVYLCASSQNRSLNTEAFFGQGTRLTVV.